Many counts were recorded for the clone carrying this TCR beta chain. This entry comes from a study of T cells in Graves' hyperthyroidism and ophthalmopathy. Looked up from germline, CDR1 is MDHEN and CDR2 is SYDVKM. Trimming removed 5 bases at V and 1 base at J, with 4 bases between. The CDR3 loop spans 12 amino acids. RNA transcripts were the template for amplifying TCR beta CDR3 regions. The study used the HTBI primer set for a first-round RT-PCR of the TCR CDR3. Using its own MiXCR run on the multiplex PCR reads, TCRdb lists one record per CDR3 protein. The table records approximately 490,000 distinct CDR3 sequences, around a fifth of them present only once.

The rearrangement joins TRBV28 to TRBJ2-3; no definite D call. The receptor's source is a woman aged 70-85 years with Graves' ophthalmopathy. The sequencing sample was made of blood. CDR3 coding DNA: TGTGCCAGCAGTATCCGCACAGATACGCAGTATTTT. Translating gives CASSIRTDTQYF.